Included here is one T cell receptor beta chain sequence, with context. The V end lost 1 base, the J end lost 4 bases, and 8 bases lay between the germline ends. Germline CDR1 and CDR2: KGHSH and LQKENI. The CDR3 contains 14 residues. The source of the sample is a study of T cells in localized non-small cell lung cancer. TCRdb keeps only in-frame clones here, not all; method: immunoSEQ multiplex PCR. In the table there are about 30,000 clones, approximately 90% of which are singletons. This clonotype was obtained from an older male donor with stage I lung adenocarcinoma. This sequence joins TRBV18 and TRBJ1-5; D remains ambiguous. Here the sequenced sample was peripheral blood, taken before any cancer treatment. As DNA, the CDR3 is TGTGCCAGCTCACCACAGGATGGGAATCAGCCCCAGCATTTT. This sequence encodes CASSPQDGNQPQHF.